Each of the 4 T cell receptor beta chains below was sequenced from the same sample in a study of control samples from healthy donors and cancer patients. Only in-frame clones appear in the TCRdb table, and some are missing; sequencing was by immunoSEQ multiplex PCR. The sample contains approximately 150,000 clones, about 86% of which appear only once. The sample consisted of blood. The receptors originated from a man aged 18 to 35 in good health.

CDR3: CASSLALDYEQYF. Here the CDR3 DNA reads TGTGCCAGCAGCTTAGCGTTGGACTACGAGCAGTACTTC. The chain carries TRBV7-8 and TRBJ2-7; the D is unclear. Trimming removed 0 bases from V and 3 bases from J, with 6 bases in between. CDR3 length: 13 amino acids. Germline loops: CDR1 SGHVS, CDR2 FQNEAQ.

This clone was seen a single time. CDR3 in DNA: TGTGCCAGCTCACCCTCCTGGGACAGTCGTTTCAACTATGGCTACACCTTC. This encodes CASSPSWDSRFNYGYTF. J is TRBJ1-2 and V is TRBV18; 7 nucleotides match TRBD1. V shed 3 bases, J shed 2 bases, and the junction held 12 bases outside the gene matches. This CDR3 spans 17 amino acids. Per the germline V gene, CDR1 is KGHSH and CDR2 is LQKENI.

In DNA form, the CDR3 reads TGTGCCAGTAGTATATTGGAAACAGATACGCAGTATTTT. Its translation: CASSILETDTQYF. The gene calls are TRBV19 and TRBJ2-3, with D uncertain. V was trimmed by 2 bases and J by 3 bases, leaving 6 bases between them. The CDR3 has 13 residues. The germline V gene encodes CDR1 LNHDA and CDR2 SQIVND (reference sequence).

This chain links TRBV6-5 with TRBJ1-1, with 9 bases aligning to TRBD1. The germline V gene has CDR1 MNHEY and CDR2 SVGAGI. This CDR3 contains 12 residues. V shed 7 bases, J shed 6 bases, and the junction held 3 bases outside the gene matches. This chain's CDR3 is CASMDRGAEAFF. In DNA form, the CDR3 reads TGTGCCAGCATGGACAGGGGCGCTGAAGCTTTCTTT.